The TCR beta chain under discussion was sequenced for a study of blood T cell repertoires in COVID-19. About the study: PBMCs, B-cell-depleted T cells, or T cells were the source of the cDNA or gDNA that made up the material.

Cohorts were based on clinical histories the participants reported. This CDR3 region has 18 residues. Germline V gene sequence: CDR1 MNHNS, CDR2 SASEGT. V shed 2 bases and J 3 bases; nucleotides not matched to a gene: 9. As handled by the study authors: Cell counts per sample came from amplifying reference gene primers. Measured with immunoSEQ multiplex PCR; TCRdb has only the in-frame clones, and not every one. V and J calls and clone size come straight from that table; D and trimming were deduced from the DNA. The table records 260,000 or so clones, 80% to 90% of them present only once. This receptor was taken from a woman aged 25 to 39 with acute COVID-19. Sequenced material: PBMCs or T cells enriched from blood (not recorded which). The chain couples TRBV6-1 to TRBJ2-2; TRBD2 matches at 10 bases. This chain's CDR3 is CASSELAGALGDTGELFF. As DNA, the CDR3 is TGTGCCAGCAGTGAACTAGCGGGGGCCTTAGGTGACACCGGGGAGCTGTTTTTT.